Many counts were recorded for the clone carrying this T cell receptor beta chain. Its specificity is unknown. The data originate from a study of T cell repertoires in cytomegalovirus infection. Study context: HLA-C-restricted CMV epitopes, recently identified, and well-studied HLA-B-restricted ones were used by the study. CMV infection plus the matching HLA type was flagged by public TCR beta signatures.

With 5 bases removed from V and 0 bases from J, the gap between germline ends came to 8 bases. CDR3 size: 14 residues. Germline-derived CDR1 and CDR2 are MGHDK and SYGVNS. TCRdb ran MiXCR on the reads and lists one entry per CDR3 protein. The profile shows 650,000 to 900,000 distinct CDR3 sequences, 30% to 35% of them singletons. General study points: Across the ex vivo response, the dominant clonotypes were HLA-C-restricted CMV-specific TCR beta clonotypes. The cumulative frequency of public TCR beta families distinguished individuals who carried CMV together with the relevant HLA.

V is TRBV25-1 and J is TRBJ1-5; D remains ambiguous. This sample comprised cultured CD8+ T cells from PBMCs, obtained from culture after CMV antigen stimulation. The receptor comes from a human donor in good health (CMV status not recorded). Some clones in this sample may be carry-over from other donors' samples. Here the CDR3 DNA reads TGTGCCAGCAGTTTGATTAATAGCAATCAGCCCCAGCATTTT. Its translation is CASSLINSNQPQHF.